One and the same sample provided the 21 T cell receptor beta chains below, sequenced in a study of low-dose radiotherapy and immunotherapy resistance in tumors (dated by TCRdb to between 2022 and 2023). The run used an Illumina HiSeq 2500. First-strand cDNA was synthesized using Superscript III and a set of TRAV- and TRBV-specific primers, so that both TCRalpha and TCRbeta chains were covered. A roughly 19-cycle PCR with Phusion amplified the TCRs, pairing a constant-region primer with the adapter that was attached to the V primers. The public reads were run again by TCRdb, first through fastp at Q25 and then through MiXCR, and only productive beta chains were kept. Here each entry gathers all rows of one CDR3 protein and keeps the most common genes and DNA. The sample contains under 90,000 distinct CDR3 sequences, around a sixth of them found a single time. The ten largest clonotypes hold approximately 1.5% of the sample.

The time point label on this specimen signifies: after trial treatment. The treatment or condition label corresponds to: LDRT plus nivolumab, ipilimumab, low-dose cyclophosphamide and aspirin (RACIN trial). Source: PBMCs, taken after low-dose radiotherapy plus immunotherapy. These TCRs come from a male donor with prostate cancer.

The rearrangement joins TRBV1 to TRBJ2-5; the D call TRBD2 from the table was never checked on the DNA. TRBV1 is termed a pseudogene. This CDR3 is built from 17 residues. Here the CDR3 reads CASSQYAGGLAEETQYF. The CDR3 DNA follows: TGCGCCAGCAGCCAATACGCAGGGGGACTAGCGGAAGAGACCCAGTACTTC.

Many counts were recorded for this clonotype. This chain's CDR3 is CASSPPGAQAHPLHF. CDR3 DNA: TGTGCCAGCTCACCACCGGGGGCACAGGCTCATCCCCTCCACTTT. This chain connects TRBV18 to TRBJ1-6; D may be TRBD1 (6 bases). Germline lookup yields CDR1 KGHSH and CDR2 LQKENI. The V and J ends lost 0 bases and 13 bases respectively, with 16 bases between them. This CDR3 has 15 residues.

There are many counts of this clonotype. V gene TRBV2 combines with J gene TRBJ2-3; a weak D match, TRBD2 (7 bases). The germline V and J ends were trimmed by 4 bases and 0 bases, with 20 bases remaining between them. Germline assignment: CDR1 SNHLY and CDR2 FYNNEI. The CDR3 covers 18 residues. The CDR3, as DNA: TGTGCCAGCAGTGGGGGGGGCAGGGGAATTCGAAGCACAGATACGCAGTATTTT. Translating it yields CASSGGGRGIRSTDTQYF.

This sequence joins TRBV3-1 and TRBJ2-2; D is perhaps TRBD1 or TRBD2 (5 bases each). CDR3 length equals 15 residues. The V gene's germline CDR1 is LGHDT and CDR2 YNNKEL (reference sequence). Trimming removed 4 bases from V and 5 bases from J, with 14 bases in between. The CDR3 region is CASSPRGELTGELFF. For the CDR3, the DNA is TGTGCCAGCAGCCCCCGAGGGGAGCTGACCGGGGAGCTGTTTTTT.

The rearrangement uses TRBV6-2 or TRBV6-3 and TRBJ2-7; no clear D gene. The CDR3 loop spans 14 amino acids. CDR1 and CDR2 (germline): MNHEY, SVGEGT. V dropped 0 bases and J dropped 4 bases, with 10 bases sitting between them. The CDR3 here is CASSYSPGVYEQYF. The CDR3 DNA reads TGTGCCAGCAGTTACTCCCCTGGAGTGTACGAGCAGTACTTC.

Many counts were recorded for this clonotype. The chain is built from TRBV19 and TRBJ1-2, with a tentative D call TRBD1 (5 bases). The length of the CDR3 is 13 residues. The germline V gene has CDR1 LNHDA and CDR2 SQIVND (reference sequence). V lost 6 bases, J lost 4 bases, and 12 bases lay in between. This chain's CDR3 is CASRPPGPYGYTF. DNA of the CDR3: TGTGCCAGTAGACCACCGGGACCCTATGGCTACACCTTC.

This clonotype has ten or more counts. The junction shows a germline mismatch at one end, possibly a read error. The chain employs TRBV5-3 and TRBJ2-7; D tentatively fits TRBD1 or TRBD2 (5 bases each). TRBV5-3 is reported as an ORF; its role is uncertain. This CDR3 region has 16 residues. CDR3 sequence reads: CASSWMGTHNGDEQYF. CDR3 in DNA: TGTGCCAGCAGCTGGATGGGGACCCACAACGGGGACGAGCAGTACTTC.

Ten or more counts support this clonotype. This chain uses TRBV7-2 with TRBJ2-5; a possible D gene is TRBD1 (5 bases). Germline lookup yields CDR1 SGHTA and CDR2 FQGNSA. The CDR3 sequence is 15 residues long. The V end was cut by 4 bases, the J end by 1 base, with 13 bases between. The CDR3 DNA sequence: TGTGCCAGCAGCTCCCAAAGGGGCCCCCAAGAGACCCAGTACTTC. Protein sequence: CASSSQRGPQETQYF.

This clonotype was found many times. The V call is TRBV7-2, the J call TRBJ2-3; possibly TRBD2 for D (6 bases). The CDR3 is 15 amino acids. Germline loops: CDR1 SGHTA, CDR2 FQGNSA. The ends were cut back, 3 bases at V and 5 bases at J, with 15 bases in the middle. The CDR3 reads CASSFRVGGGDTQYF. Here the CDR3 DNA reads TGTGCCAGCAGCTTTCGGGTCGGGGGAGGAGATACGCAGTATTTT.

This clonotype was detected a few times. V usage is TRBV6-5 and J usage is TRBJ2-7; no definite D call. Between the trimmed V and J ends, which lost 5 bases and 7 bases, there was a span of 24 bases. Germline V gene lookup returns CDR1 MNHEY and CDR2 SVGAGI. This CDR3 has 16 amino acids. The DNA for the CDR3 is TGTGCCAGCAGTACCTCCACTAACAGTTTTTTACGGGAGCAGTACTTC. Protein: CASSTSTNSFLREQYF.

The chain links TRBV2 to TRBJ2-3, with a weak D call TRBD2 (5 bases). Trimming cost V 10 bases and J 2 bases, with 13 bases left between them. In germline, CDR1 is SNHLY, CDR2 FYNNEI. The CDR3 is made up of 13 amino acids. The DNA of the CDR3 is TGTGCCACCACGTCGGGGTACACAGATACGCAGTATTTT. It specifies CATTSGYTDTQYF.

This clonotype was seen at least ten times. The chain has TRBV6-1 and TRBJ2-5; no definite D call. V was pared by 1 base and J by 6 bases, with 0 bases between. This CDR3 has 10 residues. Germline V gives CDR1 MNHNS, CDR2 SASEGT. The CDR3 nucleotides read TGTGCCAGCAGTGAAGAGACCCAGTACTTC. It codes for CASSEETQYF.

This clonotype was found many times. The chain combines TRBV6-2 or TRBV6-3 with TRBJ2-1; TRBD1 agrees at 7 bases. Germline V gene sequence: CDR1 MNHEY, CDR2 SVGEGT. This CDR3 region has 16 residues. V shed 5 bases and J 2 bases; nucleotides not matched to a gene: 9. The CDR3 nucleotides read TGTGCCAGCAGTCCCCTACAGGGGTGGGCCTACAATGAGCAGTTCTTC. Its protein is CASSPLQGWAYNEQFF.

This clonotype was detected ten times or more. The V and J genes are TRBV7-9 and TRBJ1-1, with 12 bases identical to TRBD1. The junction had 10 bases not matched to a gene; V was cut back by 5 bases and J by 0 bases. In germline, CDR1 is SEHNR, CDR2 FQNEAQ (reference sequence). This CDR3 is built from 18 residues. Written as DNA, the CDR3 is TGTGCCAGCAGCCCGGGACAGGGGGCGCTTGAGGTGAACACTGAAGCTTTCTTT. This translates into CASSPGQGALEVNTEAFF.

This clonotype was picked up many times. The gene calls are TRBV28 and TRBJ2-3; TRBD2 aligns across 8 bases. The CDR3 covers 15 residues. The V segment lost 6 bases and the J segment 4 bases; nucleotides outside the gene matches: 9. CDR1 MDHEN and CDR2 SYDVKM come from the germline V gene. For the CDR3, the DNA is TGTGCCAGCAGCCCCAGCTCGGGGGGGGCAGATACGCAGTATTTT. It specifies CASSPSSGGADTQYF.

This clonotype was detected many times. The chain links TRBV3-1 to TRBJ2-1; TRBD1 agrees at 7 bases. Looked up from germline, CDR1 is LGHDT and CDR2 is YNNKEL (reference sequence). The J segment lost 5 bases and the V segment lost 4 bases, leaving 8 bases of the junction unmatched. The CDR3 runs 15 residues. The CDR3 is CASSLPGQTNNEQFF. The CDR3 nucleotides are TGTGCCAGCAGCCTACCGGGACAGACCAACAATGAGCAGTTCTTC.

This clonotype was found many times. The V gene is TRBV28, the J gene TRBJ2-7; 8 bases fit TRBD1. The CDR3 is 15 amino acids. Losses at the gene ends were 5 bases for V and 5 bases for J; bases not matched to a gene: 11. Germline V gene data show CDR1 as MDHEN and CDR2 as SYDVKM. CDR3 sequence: CASSPRTGTTNEQYF. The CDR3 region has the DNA TGTGCCAGCAGTCCGAGGACAGGGACGACTAACGAGCAGTACTTC.

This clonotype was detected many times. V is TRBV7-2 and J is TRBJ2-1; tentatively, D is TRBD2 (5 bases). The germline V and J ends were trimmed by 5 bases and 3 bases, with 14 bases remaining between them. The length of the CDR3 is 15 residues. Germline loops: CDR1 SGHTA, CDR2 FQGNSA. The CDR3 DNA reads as TGTGCCAGCAGCCCTGAGGGTTCTCGCTACAATGAGCAGTTCTTC. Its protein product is CASSPEGSRYNEQFF.

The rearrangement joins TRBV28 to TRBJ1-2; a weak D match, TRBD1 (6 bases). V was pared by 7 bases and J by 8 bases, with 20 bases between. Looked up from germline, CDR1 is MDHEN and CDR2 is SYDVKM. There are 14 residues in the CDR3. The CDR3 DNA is TGTGCCAGCACATCCACGGGAGGGGGTAACGGCTACACCTTC. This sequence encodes CASTSTGGGNGYTF.

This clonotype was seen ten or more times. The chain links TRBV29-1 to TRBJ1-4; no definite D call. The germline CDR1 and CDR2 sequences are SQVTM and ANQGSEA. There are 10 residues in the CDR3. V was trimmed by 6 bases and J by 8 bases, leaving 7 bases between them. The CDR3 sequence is CSVKEEKLFF. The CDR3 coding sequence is TGCAGCGTGAAAGAAGAAAAACTGTTTTTT.

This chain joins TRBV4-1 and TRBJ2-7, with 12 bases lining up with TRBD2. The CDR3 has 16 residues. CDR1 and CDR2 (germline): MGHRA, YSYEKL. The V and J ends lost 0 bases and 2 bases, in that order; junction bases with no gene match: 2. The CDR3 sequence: CASSQDSSGRAYEQYF. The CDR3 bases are TGCGCCAGCAGCCAAGATTCTAGCGGGAGGGCCTACGAGCAGTACTTC.